This entry describes one TCR beta chain. Reverse transcription of roughly 0.5 to 1 ug RNA was performed with random hexamers. TCRdb re-called the immunoSEQ multiplex PCR reads through MiXCR, storing one row per CDR3 protein. The table records some 180,000 distinct CDR3 sequences, 85% to 95% of them present only once. The data originate from a study of CD8 T cells in Susac syndrome. Study background: The Susac syndrome patients were therapy-naive, on corticosteroids, or on intravenous immunoglobulin alone at blood draw.

CDR3 length: 14 amino acids. Trimming took 6 bases from V and 4 from J; bases not matched to a gene: 7. Germline lookup yields CDR1 MNHEY and CDR2 SVGAGI. The receptor was isolated from a human donor with Susac syndrome. V gene TRBV6-5 combines with J gene TRBJ1-1; 8 bases align to TRBD1. The sequenced sample consisted of CD4+ T cells from PBMCs. As DNA, the CDR3 is TGTGCCAGCAGCCCGTTCACAGGGGGCACTGAAGCTTTCTTT. Protein: CASSPFTGGTEAFF.